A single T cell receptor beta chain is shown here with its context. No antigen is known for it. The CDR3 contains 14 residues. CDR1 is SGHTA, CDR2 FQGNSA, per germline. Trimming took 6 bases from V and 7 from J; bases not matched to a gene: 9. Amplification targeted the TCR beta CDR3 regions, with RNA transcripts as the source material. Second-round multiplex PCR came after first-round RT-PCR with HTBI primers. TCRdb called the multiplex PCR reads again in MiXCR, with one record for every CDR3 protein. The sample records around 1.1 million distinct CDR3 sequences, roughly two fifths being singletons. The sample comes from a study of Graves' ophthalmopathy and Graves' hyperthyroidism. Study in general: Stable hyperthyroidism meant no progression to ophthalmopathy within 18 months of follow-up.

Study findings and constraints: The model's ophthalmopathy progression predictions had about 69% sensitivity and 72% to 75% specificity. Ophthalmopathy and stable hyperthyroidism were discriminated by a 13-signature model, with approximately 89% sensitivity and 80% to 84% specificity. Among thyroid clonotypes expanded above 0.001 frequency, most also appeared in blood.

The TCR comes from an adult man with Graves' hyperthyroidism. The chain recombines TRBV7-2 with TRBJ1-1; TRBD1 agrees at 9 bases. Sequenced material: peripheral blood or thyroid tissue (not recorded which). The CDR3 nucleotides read TGTGCCAGCAGACGGACAGGGGTGGCCCTTGAAGCTTTCTTT. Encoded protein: CASRRTGVALEAFF.